This T cell receptor (beta chain) was captured by sequencing in a study of shared clonotypes between healthy human individuals. Naive CD8 populations comprised CD45RO-negative cells positively selected for CCR7, excluding terminally differentiated effector memory CD45RA+ cells. Execution of the assay was at deep level. TCRdb's copy holds only in-frame clones and misses some; the assay was immunoSEQ multiplex PCR. Altogether about 2.1 million clones are present, 90% to 95% being singletons, with the ten largest covering 1.5% to 2%. This clone was counted a single time. The TCR sequence derives from a man younger than 35 in good health. Some clones in this sample may be carry-over from other donors' samples. The specimen sequenced was naive CD8+ T cells from PBMCs.

CDR3 sequence (DNA): TGTGCCAGCAGCTTAGGGGATAACACTGAAGCTTTCTTT. Its translation: CASSLGDNTEAFF. This chain connects TRBV11-2 to TRBJ1-1; D is uncertain. The CDR3 is made up of 13 amino acids. V was clipped by 1 base and J by 2 bases, with 5 bases between them. Germline V lookup: CDR1 SGHAT, CDR2 FQNNGV.